Given below is one T cell receptor beta chain in context. This record comes from a study of CD8 T cells in Susac syndrome. Reverse transcription of about 0.5 to 1 ug RNA was carried out with random hexamers. An immunoSEQ multiplex PCR amplified TCR beta CDR3 over 54 Vbeta and 13 Jbeta. MiXCR, run by TCRdb on the immunoSEQ multiplex PCR reads, gives a single entry per CDR3 protein. The sample comprises about 90,000 distinct CDR3 sequences, around 96% of which are singletons, and approximately 0.62% rests with the top ten. Per germline, CDR1 MNHEY and CDR2 SVGEGT. This CDR3 is built from 16 residues. Between the trimmed V and J ends, which lost 0 bases and 3 bases, there was a span of 14 bases. Patients with Susac syndrome met diagnostic criteria defined recently for definite or probable disease.

This clonotype originated in a human donor with Susac syndrome. The rearrangement uses TRBV6-2 or TRBV6-3 and TRBJ1-2, with a possible D match to TRBD1 (5 bases). Sequenced: CD8+ T cells from PBMCs. The CDR3: CASSYSRDGRDYGYTF. CDR3 in DNA: TGTGCCAGCAGTTACTCGAGGGACGGGAGAGACTATGGCTACACCTTC.